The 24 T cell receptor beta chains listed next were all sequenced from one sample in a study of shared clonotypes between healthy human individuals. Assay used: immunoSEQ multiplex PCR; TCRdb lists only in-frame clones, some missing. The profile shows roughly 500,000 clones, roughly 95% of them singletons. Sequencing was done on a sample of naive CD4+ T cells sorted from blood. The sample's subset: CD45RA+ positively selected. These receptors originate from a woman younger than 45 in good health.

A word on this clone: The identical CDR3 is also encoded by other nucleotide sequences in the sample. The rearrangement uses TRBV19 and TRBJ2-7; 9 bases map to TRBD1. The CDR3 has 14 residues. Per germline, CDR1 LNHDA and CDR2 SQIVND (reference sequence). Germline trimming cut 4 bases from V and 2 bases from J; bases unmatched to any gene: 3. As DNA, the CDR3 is TGTGCCAGTAGTACCGGGACAGGGACCTACGAGCAGTACTTC. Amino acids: CASSTGTGTYEQYF.

In DNA form, the CDR3 reads TGTGCCAGCACCCCCCTTGGGGCTCCGACTGAAGCTTTCTTT. It is translated as CASTPLGAPTEAFF. The chain links TRBV28 to TRBJ1-1; weak D call: TRBD1 (5 bases). V shed 7 bases and J shed 5 bases, with 17 bases lying between them. The CDR3 is 14 amino acids. Germline CDR1 and CDR2: MDHEN and SYDVKM.

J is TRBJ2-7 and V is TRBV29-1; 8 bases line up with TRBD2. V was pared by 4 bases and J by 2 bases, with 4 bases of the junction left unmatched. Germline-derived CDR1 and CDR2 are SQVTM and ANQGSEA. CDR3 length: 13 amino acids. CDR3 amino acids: CSVGTSLAYEQYF. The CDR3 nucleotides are TGCAGCGTTGGGACTAGCCTGGCCTACGAGCAGTACTTC.

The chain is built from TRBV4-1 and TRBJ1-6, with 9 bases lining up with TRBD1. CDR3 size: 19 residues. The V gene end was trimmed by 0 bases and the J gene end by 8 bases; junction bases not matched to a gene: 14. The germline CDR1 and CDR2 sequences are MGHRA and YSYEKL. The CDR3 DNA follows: TGCGCCAGCAGCCAAGAATATTTACTGGGACAGGGAGGTGATTCACCCCTCCACTTT. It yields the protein CASSQEYLLGQGGDSPLHF.

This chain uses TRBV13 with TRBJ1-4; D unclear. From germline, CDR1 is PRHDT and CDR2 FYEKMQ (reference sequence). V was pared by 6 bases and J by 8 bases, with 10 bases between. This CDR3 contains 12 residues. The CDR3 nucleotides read TGTGCCAGCAGTCTCCAGATGGAAAAACTGTTTTTT. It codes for CASSLQMEKLFF.

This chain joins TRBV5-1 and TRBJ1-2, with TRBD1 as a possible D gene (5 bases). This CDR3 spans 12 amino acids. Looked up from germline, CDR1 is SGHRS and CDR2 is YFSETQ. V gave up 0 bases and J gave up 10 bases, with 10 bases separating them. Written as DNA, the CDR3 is TGCGCCAGCAGCTTGGGACAGCCCCCCTACACCTTC. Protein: CASSLGQPPYTF. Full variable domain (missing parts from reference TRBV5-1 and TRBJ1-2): KAGVTQTPRYLIKTRGQQVTLSCSPISGHRSVSWYQQTPGQGLQFLFEYFSETQRNKGNFPGRFSGRQFSNSRSEMNVSTLELGDSALYLCASSLGQPPYTFGSGTRLTVV.

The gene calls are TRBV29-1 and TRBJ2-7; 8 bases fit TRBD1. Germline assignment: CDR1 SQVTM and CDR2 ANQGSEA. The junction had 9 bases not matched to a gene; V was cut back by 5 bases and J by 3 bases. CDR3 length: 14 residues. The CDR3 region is CSVQYQGAGYEQYF. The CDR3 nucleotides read TGCAGCGTTCAATACCAGGGGGCGGGCTACGAGCAGTACTTC.

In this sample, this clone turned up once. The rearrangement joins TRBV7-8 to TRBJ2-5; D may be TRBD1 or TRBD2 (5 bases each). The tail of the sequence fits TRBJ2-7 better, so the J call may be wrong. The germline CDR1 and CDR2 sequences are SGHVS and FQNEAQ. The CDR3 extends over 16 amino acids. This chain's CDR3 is CASSLFGKGYRYEQYF. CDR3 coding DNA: TGTGCCAGCAGCTTATTCGGGAAGGGGTACCGCTACGAGCAGTACTTC.

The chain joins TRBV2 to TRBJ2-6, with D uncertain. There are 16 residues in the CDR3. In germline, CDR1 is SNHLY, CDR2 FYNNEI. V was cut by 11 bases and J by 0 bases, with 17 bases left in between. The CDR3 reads CAELVSVSSGANVLTF. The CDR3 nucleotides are TGTGCCGAACTCGTGAGTGTCAGCTCTGGGGCCAACGTCCTGACTTTC.

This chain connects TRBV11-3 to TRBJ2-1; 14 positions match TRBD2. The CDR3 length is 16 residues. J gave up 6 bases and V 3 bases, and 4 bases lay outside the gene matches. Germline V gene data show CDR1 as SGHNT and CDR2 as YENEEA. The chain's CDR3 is CASSLGTSGRSNEQFF. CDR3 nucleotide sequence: TGTGCCAGCAGCTTGGGGACTAGCGGGAGAAGCAATGAGCAGTTCTTC.

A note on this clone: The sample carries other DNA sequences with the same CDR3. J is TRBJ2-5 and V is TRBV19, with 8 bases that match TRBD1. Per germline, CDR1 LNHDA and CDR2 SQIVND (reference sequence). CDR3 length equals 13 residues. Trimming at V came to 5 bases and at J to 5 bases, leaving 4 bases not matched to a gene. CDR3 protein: CASSAQGGETQYF. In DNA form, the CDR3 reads TGTGCCAGTAGTGCACAGGGGGGCGAGACCCAGTACTTC. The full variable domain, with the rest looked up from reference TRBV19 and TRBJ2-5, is DGGITQSPKYLFRKEGQNVTLSCEQNLNHDAMYWYRQDPGQGLRLIYYSQIVNDFQKGDIAEGYSVSREKKESFPLTVTSAQKNPTAFYLCASSAQGGETQYFGPGTRLLVL.

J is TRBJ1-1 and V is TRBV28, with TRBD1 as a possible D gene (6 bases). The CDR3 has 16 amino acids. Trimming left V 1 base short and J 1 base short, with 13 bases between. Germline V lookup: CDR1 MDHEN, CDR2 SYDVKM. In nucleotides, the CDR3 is TGTGCCAGCAGTTTATTTGGGGGGCGGACGAACACTGAAGCTTTCTTT. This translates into CASSLFGGRTNTEAFF.

CDR3 protein: CASSLNREETQYF. The CDR3 DNA reads as TGTGCCAGCAGCCTTAACAGGGAAGAGACCCAGTACTTC. The gene calls are TRBV7-9 and TRBJ2-5; D possibly corresponds to TRBD1 (6 bases). The CDR3 has 13 residues. V was cut by 5 bases and J by 3 bases, with 10 bases left in between. Germline V CDR1 and CDR2: SEHNR, FQNEAQ (reference sequence).

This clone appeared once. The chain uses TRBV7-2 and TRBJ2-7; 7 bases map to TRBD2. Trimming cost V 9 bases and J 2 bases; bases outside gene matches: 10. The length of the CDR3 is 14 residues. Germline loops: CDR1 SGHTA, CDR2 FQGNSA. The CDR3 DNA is TGTGCCAGTTCGTCCTACGGGACTACCTACGAGCAGTACTTC. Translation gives CASSSYGTTYEQYF.

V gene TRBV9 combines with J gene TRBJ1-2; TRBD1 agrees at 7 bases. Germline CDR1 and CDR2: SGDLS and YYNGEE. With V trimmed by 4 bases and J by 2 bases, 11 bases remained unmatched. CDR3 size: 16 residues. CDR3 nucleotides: TGTGCCAGCAGCCACTCGACAGGGCTGTCGAACTATGGCTACACCTTC. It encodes CASSHSTGLSNYGYTF. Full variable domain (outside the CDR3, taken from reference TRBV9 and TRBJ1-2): DSGVTQTPKHLITATGQRVTLRCSPRSGDLSVYWYQQSLDQGLQFLIQYYNGEERAKGNILERFSAQQFPDLHSELNLSSLELGDSALYFCASSHSTGLSNYGYTFGSGTRLTVV.

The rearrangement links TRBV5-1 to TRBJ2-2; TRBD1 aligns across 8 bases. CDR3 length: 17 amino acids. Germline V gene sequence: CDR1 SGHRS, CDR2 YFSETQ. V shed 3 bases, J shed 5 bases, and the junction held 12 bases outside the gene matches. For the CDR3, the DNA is TGCGCCAGCAGCTACCAACCCCAGGGGGCTAGGACCGGGGAGCTGTTTTTT. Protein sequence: CASSYQPQGARTGELFF.

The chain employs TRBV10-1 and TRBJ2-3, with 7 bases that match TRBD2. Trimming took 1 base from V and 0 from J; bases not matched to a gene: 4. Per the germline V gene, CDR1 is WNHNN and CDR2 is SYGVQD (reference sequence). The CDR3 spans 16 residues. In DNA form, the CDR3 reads TGCGCCAGCAGTGAGTATGGTAGCGGGAGCACAGATACGCAGTATTTT. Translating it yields CASSEYGSGSTDTQYF.

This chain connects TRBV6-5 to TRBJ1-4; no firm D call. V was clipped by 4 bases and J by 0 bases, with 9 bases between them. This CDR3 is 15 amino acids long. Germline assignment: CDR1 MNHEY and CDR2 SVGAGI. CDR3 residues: CASSSTVATNEKLFF. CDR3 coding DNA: TGTGCCAGCAGTTCTACAGTCGCAACTAATGAAAAACTGTTTTTT.

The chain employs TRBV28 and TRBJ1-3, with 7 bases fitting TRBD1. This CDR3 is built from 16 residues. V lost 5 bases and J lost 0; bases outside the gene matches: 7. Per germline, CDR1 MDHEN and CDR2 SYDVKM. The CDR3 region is CASSTGTVHSGNTIYF. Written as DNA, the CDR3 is TGTGCCAGCAGTACCGGGACAGTACACTCTGGAAACACCATATATTTT. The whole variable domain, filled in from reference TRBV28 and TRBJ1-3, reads DVKVTQSSRYLVKRTGEKVFLECVQDMDHENMFWYRQDPGLGLRLIYFSYDVKMKEKGDIPEGYSVSREKKERFSLILESASTNQTSMYLCASSTGTVHSGNTIYFGEGSWLTVV.

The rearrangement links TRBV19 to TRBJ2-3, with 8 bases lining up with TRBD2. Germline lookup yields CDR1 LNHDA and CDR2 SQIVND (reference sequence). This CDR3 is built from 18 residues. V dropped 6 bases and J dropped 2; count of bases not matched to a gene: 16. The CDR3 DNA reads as TGTGCCAGTAGAACCGGGACGTCGGGACTAGATTTCACAGATACGCAGTATTTT. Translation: CASRTGTSGLDFTDTQYF.

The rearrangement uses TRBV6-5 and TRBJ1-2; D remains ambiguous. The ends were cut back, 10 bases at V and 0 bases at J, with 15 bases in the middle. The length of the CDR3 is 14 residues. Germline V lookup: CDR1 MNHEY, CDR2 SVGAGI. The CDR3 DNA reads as TGTGCCACTACGACACCTGCCTCTAACTATGGCTACACCTTC. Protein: CATTTPASNYGYTF.

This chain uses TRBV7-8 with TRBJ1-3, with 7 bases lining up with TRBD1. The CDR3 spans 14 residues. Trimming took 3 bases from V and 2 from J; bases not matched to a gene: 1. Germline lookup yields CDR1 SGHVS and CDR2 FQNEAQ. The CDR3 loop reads CASSFTGAGNTIYF. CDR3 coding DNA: TGTGCCAGCAGCTTCACAGGGGCTGGAAACACCATATATTTT. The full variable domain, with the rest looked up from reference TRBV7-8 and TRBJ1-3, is GAGVSQSPRYKVAKRGQDVALRCDPISGHVSLFWYQQALGQGPEFLTYFQNEAQLDKSGLPSDRFFAERPEGSVSTLKIQRTQQEDSAVYLCASSFTGAGNTIYFGEGSWLTVV.

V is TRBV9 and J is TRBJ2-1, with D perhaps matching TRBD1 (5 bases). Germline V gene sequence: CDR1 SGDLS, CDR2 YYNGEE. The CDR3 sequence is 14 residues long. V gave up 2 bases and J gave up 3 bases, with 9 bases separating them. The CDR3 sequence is CASSVSRDYNEQFF. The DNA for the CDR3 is TGTGCCAGCAGCGTTAGCAGGGACTACAATGAGCAGTTCTTC.

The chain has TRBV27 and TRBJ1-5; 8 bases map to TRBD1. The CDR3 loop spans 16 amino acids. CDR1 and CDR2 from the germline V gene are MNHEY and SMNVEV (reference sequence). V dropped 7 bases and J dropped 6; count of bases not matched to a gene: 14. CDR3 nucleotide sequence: TGTGCCAGCAAGAAGTGGGAACAGGGGGGAAGTCAGCCCCAGCATTTT. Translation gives CASKKWEQGGSQPQHF.